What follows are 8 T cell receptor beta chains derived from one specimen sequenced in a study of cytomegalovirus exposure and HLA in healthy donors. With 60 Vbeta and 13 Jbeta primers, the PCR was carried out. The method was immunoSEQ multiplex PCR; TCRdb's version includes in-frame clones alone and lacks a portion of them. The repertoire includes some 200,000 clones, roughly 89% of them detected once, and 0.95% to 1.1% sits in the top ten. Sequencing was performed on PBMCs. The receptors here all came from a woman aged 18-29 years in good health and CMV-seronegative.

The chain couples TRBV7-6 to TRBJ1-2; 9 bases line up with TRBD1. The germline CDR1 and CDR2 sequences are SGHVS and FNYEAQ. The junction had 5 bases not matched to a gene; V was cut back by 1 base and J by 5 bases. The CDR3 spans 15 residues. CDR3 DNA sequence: TGTGCCAGCAGCTTAGGGGGGACAGGGAAGTATGGCTACACCTTC. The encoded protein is CASSLGGTGKYGYTF.

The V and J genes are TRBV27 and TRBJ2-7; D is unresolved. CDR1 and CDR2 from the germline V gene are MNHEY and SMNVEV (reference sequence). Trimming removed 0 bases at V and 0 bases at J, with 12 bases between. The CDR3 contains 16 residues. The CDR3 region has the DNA TGTGCCAGCAGTTTATCTTCGTCGGCGGCCTCCTACGAGCAGTACTTC. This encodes CASSLSSSAASYEQYF.

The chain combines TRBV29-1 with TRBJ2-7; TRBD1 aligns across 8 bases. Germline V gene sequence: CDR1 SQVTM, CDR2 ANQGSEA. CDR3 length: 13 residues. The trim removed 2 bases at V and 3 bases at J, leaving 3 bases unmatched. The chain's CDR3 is CSVELGQGYEQYF. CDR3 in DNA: TGCAGCGTTGAACTCGGACAGGGCTACGAGCAGTACTTC.

CDR3 region: CASSFLAGLEEQFF. In DNA form, the CDR3 reads TGTGCCAGCAGCTTCTTAGCGGGATTAGAAGAGCAGTTCTTC. The chain links TRBV7-8 to TRBJ2-1; TRBD2 matches at 8 bases. V dropped 3 bases and J dropped 10; count of bases not matched to a gene: 8. CDR1 and CDR2 (germline): SGHVS, FQNEAQ. The CDR3 runs to 14 residues.

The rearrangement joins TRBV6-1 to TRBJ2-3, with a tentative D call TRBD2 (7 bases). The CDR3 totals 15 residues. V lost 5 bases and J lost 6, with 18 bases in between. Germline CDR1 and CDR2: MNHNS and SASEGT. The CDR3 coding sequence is TGTGCCAGCAGTTCTCGGGGGGCTCTGCCGGATACGCAGTATTTT. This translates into CASSSRGALPDTQYF.

CDR3 loop: CASSVAGLSYEQYF. For the CDR3, the DNA is TGTGCCAGCAGTGTAGCGGGCCTCTCCTACGAGCAGTACTTC. This rearrangement joins TRBV6-1 to TRBJ2-7, with 7 bases identical to TRBD2. This CDR3 has 14 amino acids. After removal of 4 bases from V and 0 bases from J, the junction contained 3 bases not matched to a gene. Germline V gives CDR1 MNHNS, CDR2 SASEGT.

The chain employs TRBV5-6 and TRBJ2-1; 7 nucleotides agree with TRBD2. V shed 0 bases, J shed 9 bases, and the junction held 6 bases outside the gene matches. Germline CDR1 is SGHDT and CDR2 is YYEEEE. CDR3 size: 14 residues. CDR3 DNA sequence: TGTGCCAGCAGCTTGGTTCGCGGGAGAAGTGAGCAGTTCTTC. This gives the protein CASSLVRGRSEQFF.

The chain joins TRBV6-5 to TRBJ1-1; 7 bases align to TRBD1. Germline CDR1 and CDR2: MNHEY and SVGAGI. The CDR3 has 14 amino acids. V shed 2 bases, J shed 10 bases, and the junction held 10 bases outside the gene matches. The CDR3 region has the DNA TGTGCCAGCAGTTACGTCGGGACAGAAGGTCGAGCTTTCTTT. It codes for CASSYVGTEGRAFF.